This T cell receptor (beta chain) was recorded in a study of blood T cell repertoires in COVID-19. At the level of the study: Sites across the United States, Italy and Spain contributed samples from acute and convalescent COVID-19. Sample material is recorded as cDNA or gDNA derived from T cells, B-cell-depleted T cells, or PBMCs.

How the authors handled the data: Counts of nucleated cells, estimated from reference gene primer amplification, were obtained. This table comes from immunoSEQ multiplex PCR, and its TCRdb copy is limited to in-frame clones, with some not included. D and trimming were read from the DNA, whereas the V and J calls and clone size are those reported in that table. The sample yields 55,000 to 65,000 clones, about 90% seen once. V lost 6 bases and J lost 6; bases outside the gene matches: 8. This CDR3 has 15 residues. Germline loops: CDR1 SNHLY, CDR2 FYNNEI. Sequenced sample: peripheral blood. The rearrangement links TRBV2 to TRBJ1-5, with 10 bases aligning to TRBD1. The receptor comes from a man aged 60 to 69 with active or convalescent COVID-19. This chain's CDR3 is CASSEGQGIGQPQHF. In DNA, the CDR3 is TGTGCCAGCAGCGAGGGACAGGGGATCGGTCAGCCCCAGCATTTT.